This entry lists 32 T cell receptor beta chains sequenced from one sample in a study of regulatory T cells in long-lasting Graves disease. Time point: newly diagnosed GD, antithyroid drugs for less than 3 months. PBMC-derived RNA was used for the TCR library. Combining iRepertoire HTBI primers with Arm-PCR of CDR3 regions, the authors built TCR beta libraries. Via MiXCR, TCRdb re-called the multiplex PCR reads, giving one row per CDR3 protein. The sample contains 400,000 to 500,000 distinct CDR3 sequences, 16% of which appear only once. These same records also appear under a second study, on T cells in Graves' hyperthyroidism and ophthalmopathy.

The sample here was peripheral blood mononuclear cells (PBMCs), taken at new diagnosis, from a patient treated with antithyroid drugs. These receptor sequences come from a woman aged 18-35 years with Graves disease.

This chain links TRBV7-2 with TRBJ2-2; D assignment may be TRBD1 or TRBD2 (5 bases each). The CDR3 covers 15 residues. Germline V gives CDR1 SGHTA, CDR2 FQGNSA. Trimming removed 1 base from V and 4 bases from J, with 10 bases in between. The CDR3 is CASSLEGPPTGELFF. CDR3 DNA sequence: TGTGCCAGCAGCTTAGAGGGACCCCCCACCGGGGAGCTGTTTTTT.

V usage is TRBV5-1 and J usage is TRBJ1-1; 7 bases match TRBD1. The CDR3 covers 15 residues. Trimming removed 0 bases from V and 4 bases from J; junction bases left unmatched: 6. Germline CDR1 and CDR2: SGHRS and YFSETQ. The CDR3 loop is CASSLEAGGSTEAFF. CDR3 DNA: TGCGCCAGCAGCTTGGAGGCAGGGGGTAGCACTGAAGCTTTCTTT.

This clonotype has ten or more counts. V usage is TRBV28 and J usage is TRBJ2-1; 7 bases are a match to TRBD1. The CDR3 length is 16 residues. Germline trimming cut 5 bases from V and 3 bases from J; bases unmatched to any gene: 10. Per germline, CDR1 MDHEN and CDR2 SYDVKM. The CDR3 loop is CASSGRRDRFYNEQFF. The CDR3 DNA sequence: TGTGCCAGCAGTGGCCGCCGGGACAGATTCTACAATGAGCAGTTCTTC. The whole variable domain, filled in from reference TRBV28 and TRBJ2-1, reads DVKVTQSSRYLVKRTGEKVFLECVQDMDHENMFWYRQDPGLGLRLIYFSYDVKMKEKGDIPEGYSVSREKKERFSLILESASTNQTSMYLCASSGRRDRFYNEQFFGPGTRLTVL.

This clonotype has a count of ten or more. V is TRBV28 and J is TRBJ2-7; 10 bases fit TRBD1. The ends lost 4 bases at V and 2 bases at J; junction bases unmatched: 2. This CDR3 comprises 14 residues. CDR1 is MDHEN, CDR2 SYDVKM, per germline. The CDR3 coding sequence is TGTGCCAGCAGTTGGGGACAGGGGACCTACGAGCAGTACTTC. It specifies CASSWGQGTYEQYF. The full variable domain, in which reference TRBV28 and TRBJ2-7 provide the parts outside the CDR3, is DVKVTQSSRYLVKRTGEKVFLECVQDMDHENMFWYRQDPGLGLRLIYFSYDVKMKEKGDIPEGYSVSREKKERFSLILESASTNQTSMYLCASSWGQGTYEQYFGPGTRLTVT.

This clonotype appeared many times. The chain joins TRBV7-6 to TRBJ1-1; D is unresolved. Trimming pared 3 bases from V and 1 base from J, leaving 6 bases between. Germline V gene lookup returns CDR1 SGHVS and CDR2 FNYEAQ. CDR3 size: 13 residues. The CDR3, as DNA: TGTGCCAGCAGCTTTATTGCGAACACTGAAGCTTTCTTT. Its translation: CASSFIANTEAFF.

This clonotype was seen only once. The conserved phenylalanine or tryptophan normally closing the CDR3 is absent here, so this likely arose from a read error. No DNA is shown, since the ends of the CDR3 on it are uncertain; the CDR3 is the one TCRdb lists. This rearrangement joins TRBV20-1 to TRBJ1-6. Both ends counted, the CDR3 spans 12 residues. Germline loops: CDR1 DFQATT, CDR2 SNEGSKA (reference sequence). The CDR3: CSARAHNSPFHL.

This clonotype has a handful of counts. V gene TRBV5-1 combines with J gene TRBJ2-5, with D possibly TRBD1 on 6 matching bases. The CDR3 covers 14 residues. Germline assignment: CDR1 SGHRS and CDR2 YFSETQ. Trimming took 5 bases from V and 1 from J, leaving 12 bases between them. In DNA form, the CDR3 reads TGCGCCAGCAGTAGAGGACAGTTCCAAGAGACCCAGTACTTC. This codes for CASSRGQFQETQYF.

The gene calls are TRBV5-4 and TRBJ1-2, with 7 bases matching TRBD1. Per germline, CDR1 SGHNT and CDR2 YYREEE (reference sequence). The CDR3 covers 14 residues. V lost 3 bases to trimming and J lost 3 bases; unmatched junction nucleotides: 5. The CDR3 here is CASSSRDRDYGYTF. In nucleotides, the CDR3 is TGTGCCAGCAGCTCGCGCGACAGGGACTATGGCTACACCTTC.

Many counts were recorded for this clonotype. The chain has TRBV18 and TRBJ2-5; D unclear. Germline values: CDR1 KGHSH, CDR2 LQKENI. The CDR3 runs to 13 residues. V lost 3 bases and J lost 4, with 9 bases in between. The CDR3 coding sequence is TGTGCCAGCTCACCGACCAGGTCAGAGACCCAGTACTTC. Translating it yields CASSPTRSETQYF.

The chain has TRBV19 and TRBJ2-3; maybe TRBD2 (6 bases). The germline CDR1 and CDR2 sequences are LNHDA and SQIVND (reference sequence). The CDR3 extends over 15 amino acids. Trimming took off 2 bases at V and 0 bases at J, with 9 bases between the two ends. The CDR3 here is CASSISRGSTDTQYF. CDR3 nucleotide sequence: TGTGCCAGTAGTATATCGCGGGGAAGCACAGATACGCAGTATTTT.

This clonotype occurred many times. The V call is TRBV11-2, the J call TRBJ2-2, with D unclear. This CDR3 has 18 residues. Germline CDR1 reads SGHAT; CDR2 reads FQNNGV. V was shortened by 0 bases and J by 3 bases, with 17 bases between the two germline ends. CDR3 sequence: CASSLDSQELSDTGELFF. CDR3 nucleotide sequence: TGTGCCAGCAGCTTAGATAGCCAGGAGCTTTCCGACACCGGGGAGCTGTTTTTT. The full variable domain, completed using reference TRBV11-2 and TRBJ2-2, is EAGVAQSPRYKIIEKRQSVAFWCNPISGHATLYWYQQILGQGPKLLIQFQNNGVVDDSQLPKDRFSAERLKGVDSTLKIQPAKLEDSAVYLCASSLDSQELSDTGELFFGEGSRLTVL.

This sequence joins TRBV29-1 and TRBJ2-1; no clear D. This CDR3 is 12 amino acids long. Germline values: CDR1 SQVTM, CDR2 ANQGSEA. Between the trimmed V and J ends, which lost 2 bases and 10 bases, there was a span of 12 bases. The DNA of the CDR3 is TGCAGCGTTGAACCCCAACGCTTAGAGCAGTTCTTC. Protein sequence: CSVEPQRLEQFF.

This clonotype has only a few counts. V and J are TRBV4-2 and TRBJ1-2; D is possibly TRBD1 (5 bases). There are 17 residues in the CDR3. In germline, CDR1 is LGHNA, CDR2 YNFKEQ. V was clipped by 0 bases and J by 5 bases, with 19 bases between them. In nucleotides, the CDR3 is TGTGCCAGCAGCCAAGATAAAGCCAGGGTGGTGGGGTATGGCTACACCTTC. As protein: CASSQDKARVVGYGYTF.

About this clonotype itself: Since a much larger clone is just one base distant, this may be a read error. The V gene is TRBV7-2, the J gene TRBJ2-1; D unresolved. The J call may be mistaken, given a closer DNA end match to TRBJ2-7. The CDR3 totals 13 residues. Germline V gene data show CDR1 as SGHTA and CDR2 as FQGNSA. The CDR3 loop reads CASSLDSNNEQYF. Written as DNA, the CDR3 is TGTGCCAGCAGCTTAGACAGCAACAATGAGCAGTACTTC.

This rearrangement joins TRBV20-1 to TRBJ2-5, with no clear D. CDR1 and CDR2 (germline): DFQATT, SNEGSKA (reference sequence). The CDR3 consists of 10 residues. Trimming pared 5 bases from V and 9 bases from J, leaving 10 bases between. The CDR3 DNA sequence: TGCAGTGCTTTGGAATTTGCCCAGTACTTC. Protein product: CSALEFAQYF.

This clonotype was detected a few times. J is TRBJ2-2 and V is TRBV5-4; 9 bases are shared with TRBD1. The germline V gene has CDR1 SGHNT and CDR2 YYREEE (reference sequence). The CDR3 length is 16 residues. V lost 4 bases, J lost 4 bases, and 8 bases stayed unmatched. The CDR3 here is CASSPTRTGATGELFF. Written as DNA, the CDR3 is TGTGCCAGCAGCCCGACCCGGACAGGGGCCACCGGGGAGCTGTTTTTT.

The chain carries TRBV5-1 and TRBJ2-7; 10 bases fit TRBD2. Trimming at V came to 3 bases and at J to 5 bases, leaving 8 bases not matched to a gene. This CDR3 contains 15 residues. Germline V gene lookup returns CDR1 SGHRS and CDR2 YFSETQ. CDR3 sequence reads: CASSSSGSGGDEQYF. In DNA form, the CDR3 reads TGCGCCAGCAGCTCTAGCGGGAGCGGTGGGGACGAGCAGTACTTC.

This clonotype was detected ten times or more. The chain has TRBV20-1 and TRBJ2-7; D is possibly TRBD1 or TRBD2 (5 bases each). The V end lost 3 bases, the J end lost 4 bases, and 19 bases lay between the germline ends. Per the germline V gene, CDR1 is DFQATT and CDR2 is SNEGSKA (reference sequence). The CDR3 consists of 15 residues. CDR3: CSASRGAVRDYEQYF. The CDR3 DNA follows: TGCAGTGCTAGCCGAGGGGCAGTTAGGGATTACGAGCAGTACTTC.

This chain connects TRBV15 to TRBJ1-5, with D possibly TRBD1 on 5 matching bases. The CDR3 consists of 18 residues. Trimming cost V 0 bases and J 2 bases, with 17 bases left between them. Germline V gives CDR1 LNHNV, CDR2 YYDKDF (reference sequence). CDR3: CATSRDRGGGVRNQPQHF. The DNA for the CDR3 is TGTGCCACCAGCAGAGATCGGGGGGGGGGGGTTCGCAATCAGCCCCAGCATTTT. Complete variable domain (other parts from reference TRBV15 and TRBJ1-5): DAMVIQNPRYQVTQFGKPVTLSCSQTLNHNVMYWYQQKSSQAPKLLFHYYDKDFNNEADTPDNFQSRRPNTSFCFLDIRSPGLGDTAMYLCATSRDRGGGVRNQPQHFGDGTRLSIL.

Only a few counts were recorded for this clonotype. The gene calls are TRBV20-1 and TRBJ2-3, with D maybe TRBD2 (7 bases). V lost 6 bases, J lost 6 bases, and 25 bases lay in between. Germline lookup yields CDR1 DFQATT and CDR2 SNEGSKA (reference sequence). CDR3 length: 16 residues. As DNA, the CDR3 is TGCAGTGCCTGGGAGGGACACCTCACGTCTGGGGATACGCAGTATTTT. It translates to CSAWEGHLTSGDTQYF.

At least ten counts were recorded for this clonotype. CDR3 in DNA: TGTGCCAGCAGTCCTCAGGATTTACAAGAGACCCAGTACTTC. Protein product: CASSPQDLQETQYF. J is TRBJ2-5 and V is TRBV12-3 or TRBV12-4; D uncertain. The V gene lost 5 bases and the J gene lost 2 bases, with 12 bases spanning the gap. The CDR3 sequence is 14 residues long.

This clonotype was detected many times. This chain uses TRBV6-5 with TRBJ2-7; D unclear. V lost 2 bases to trimming and J lost 2 bases, with 16 bases between them. The germline V gene has CDR1 MNHEY and CDR2 SVGAGI. This CDR3 is 16 amino acids long. CDR3 nucleotide sequence: TGTGCCAGCAGTTACCCCCCCGGTAGGGTCCCCTACGAGCAGTACTTC. This sequence encodes CASSYPPGRVPYEQYF.

The gene calls are TRBV28 and TRBJ2-7; no clear D. Germline CDR1 and CDR2: MDHEN and SYDVKM. Trimming left V 5 bases short and J 5 bases short, with 10 bases between. The CDR3 consists of 12 residues. The CDR3, as DNA: TGTGCCAGCAGTGGTAGTGAGGACGAGCAGTACTTC. This sequence encodes CASSGSEDEQYF.

There are a few counts of this clonotype. V is TRBV28 and J is TRBJ2-7, with 7 bases fitting TRBD2. The CDR3 sequence is 15 residues long. The ends lost 2 bases at V and 5 bases at J; junction bases unmatched: 9. Germline V lookup: CDR1 MDHEN, CDR2 SYDVKM. The CDR3 loop is CASSLISGRTDEQYF. CDR3 nucleotides: TGTGCCAGCAGTTTAATTTCCGGGAGGACGGACGAGCAGTACTTC.

The J gene is TRBJ2-7, the V gene TRBV3-1; D is unclear. Germline V gene sequence: CDR1 LGHDT, CDR2 YNNKEL (reference sequence). This CDR3 contains 15 residues. Trimming cost V 1 base and J 0 bases, with 10 bases left between them. The CDR3 nucleotides are TGTGCCAGCAGCCAAGGCCCCCGGACCTCCTACGAGCAGTACTTC. It encodes CASSQGPRTSYEQYF.

This clonotype was picked up many times. CDR3 loop: CAIGTSGSVNGELFF. The CDR3 nucleotides read TGTGCCATCGGGACTAGCGGGAGCGTAAACGGGGAGCTGTTTTTT. The chain has TRBV10-3 and TRBJ2-2; 14 nucleotides match TRBD2. Germline CDR1 is ENHRY and CDR2 is SYGVKD. CDR3 length: 15 amino acids. The ends lost 8 bases at V and 7 bases at J; junction bases unmatched: 6.

The chain has TRBV5-1 and TRBJ1-6; no definite D call. Trimming took off 3 bases at V and 5 bases at J, with 12 bases between the two ends. In germline, CDR1 is SGHRS, CDR2 YFSETQ. The CDR3 loop spans 15 amino acids. CDR3 region: CASSSHPANNSPLHF. Written as DNA, the CDR3 is TGCGCCAGCAGCTCTCATCCGGCCAATAATTCACCCCTCCACTTT.

This clonotype was seen repeatedly, ten times or more. The rearrangement joins TRBV7-8 to TRBJ2-3; TRBD2 matches 8 bases. The germline CDR1 and CDR2 sequences are SGHVS and FQNEAQ. The CDR3 length is 13 residues. The junction had 4 bases not matched to a gene; V was cut back by 7 bases and J by 4 bases. Here the CDR3 reads CASKREKADTQYF. CDR3 sequence (DNA): TGTGCCAGCAAGCGGGAGAAGGCAGATACGCAGTATTTT. Variable domain in full (rest from reference TRBV7-8 and TRBJ2-3): GAGVSQSPRYKVAKRGQDVALRCDPISGHVSLFWYQQALGQGPEFLTYFQNEAQLDKSGLPSDRFFAERPEGSVSTLKIQRTQQEDSAVYLCASKREKADTQYFGPGTRLTVL.

This clonotype was recorded at least ten times. The chain carries TRBV20-1 and TRBJ2-7, with a tentative D call TRBD1 (5 bases). V shed 0 bases and J shed 5 bases, with 23 bases lying between them. Looked up from germline, CDR1 is DFQATT and CDR2 is SNEGSKA (reference sequence). The CDR3 loop spans 17 amino acids. In nucleotides, the CDR3 is TGCAGTGCTAGAGATTTTCTTCAGGGTCTACTTTCTCACGAGCAGTACTTC. It translates to CSARDFLQGLLSHEQYF.

This clonotype occurred many times. The chain employs TRBV7-3 and TRBJ2-1; perhaps TRBD2 as D (5 bases). The germline gives CDR1 SGHTA, CDR2 FQGTGA. The V and J ends lost 0 bases and 0 bases respectively, with 9 bases between them. CDR3 length: 16 amino acids. CDR3 coding DNA: TGTGCCAGCAGCTTAACCAGCGGCTACTCCTACAATGAGCAGTTCTTC. Encoded protein: CASSLTSGYSYNEQFF.

V is TRBV11-2 and J is TRBJ2-7; 9 bases map to TRBD2. Germline V CDR1 and CDR2: SGHAT, FQNNGV. The CDR3 is made up of 18 amino acids. Germline trimming cut 1 base from V and 5 bases from J; bases unmatched to any gene: 15. The CDR3 region is CASSLVSGLGAGGDEQYF. CDR3 DNA sequence: TGTGCCAGCAGCTTAGTATCTGGATTGGGGGCGGGAGGGGACGAGCAGTACTTC.

This clonotype has a count of ten or more. The chain links TRBV24-1 to TRBJ2-2; D is undetermined. The CDR3 has 13 amino acids. Germline V CDR1 and CDR2: KGHDR, SFDVKD. Trimming left V 3 bases short and J 7 bases short, with 8 bases between. The CDR3, as DNA: TGTGCCACCAGTGATCGTCGGAACGGGGAGCTGTTTTTT. Its protein is CATSDRRNGELFF.